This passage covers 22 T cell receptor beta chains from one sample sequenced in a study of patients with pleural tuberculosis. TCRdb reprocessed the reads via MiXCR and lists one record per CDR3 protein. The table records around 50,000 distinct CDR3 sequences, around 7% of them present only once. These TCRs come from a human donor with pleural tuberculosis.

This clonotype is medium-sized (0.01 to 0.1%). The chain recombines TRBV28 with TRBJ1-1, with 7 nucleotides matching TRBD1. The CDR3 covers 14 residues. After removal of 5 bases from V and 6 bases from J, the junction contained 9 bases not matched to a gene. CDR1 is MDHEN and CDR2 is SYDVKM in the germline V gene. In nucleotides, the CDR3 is TGTGCCAGCAGTCCCCCGGACAGGTTCGCTGAAGCTTTCTTT. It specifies CASSPPDRFAEAFF.

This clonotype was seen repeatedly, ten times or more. CDR3 loop: CASSQGGAGNTIYF. The CDR3 DNA follows: TGCGCCAGCAGCCAAGGAGGGGCTGGAAACACCATATATTTT. This chain uses TRBV4-1 with TRBJ1-3; possibly TRBD1 for D (5 bases). Germline loops: CDR1 MGHRA, CDR2 YSYEKL. This CDR3 is built from 14 residues. V was cut by 1 base and J by 2 bases, with 6 bases left in between.

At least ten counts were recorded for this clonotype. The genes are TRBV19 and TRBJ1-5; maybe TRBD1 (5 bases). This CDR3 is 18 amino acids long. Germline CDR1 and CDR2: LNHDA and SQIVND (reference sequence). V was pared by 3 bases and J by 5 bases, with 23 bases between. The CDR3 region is CASSIGGGHRRPDQPQHF. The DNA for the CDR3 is TGTGCCAGTAGTATCGGGGGAGGGCATCGTCGCCCTGATCAGCCCCAGCATTTT. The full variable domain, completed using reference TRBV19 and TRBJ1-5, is DGGITQSPKYLFRKEGQNVTLSCEQNLNHDAMYWYRQDPGQGLRLIYYSQIVNDFQKGDIAEGYSVSREKKESFPLTVTSAQKNPTAFYLCASSIGGGHRRPDQPQHFGDGTRLSIL.

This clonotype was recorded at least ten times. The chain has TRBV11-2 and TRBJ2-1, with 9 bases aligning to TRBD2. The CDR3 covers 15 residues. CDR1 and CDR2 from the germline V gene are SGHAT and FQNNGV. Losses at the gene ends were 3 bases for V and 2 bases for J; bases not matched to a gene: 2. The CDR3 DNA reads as TGTGCCAGCAGCTTTAGCGGGAGCACCTACAATGAGCAGTTCTTC. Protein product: CASSFSGSTYNEQFF. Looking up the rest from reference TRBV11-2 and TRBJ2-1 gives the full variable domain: EAGVAQSPRYKIIEKRQSVAFWCNPISGHATLYWYQQILGQGPKLLIQFQNNGVVDDSQLPKDRFSAERLKGVDSTLKIQPAKLEDSAVYLCASSFSGSTYNEQFFGPGTRLTVL.

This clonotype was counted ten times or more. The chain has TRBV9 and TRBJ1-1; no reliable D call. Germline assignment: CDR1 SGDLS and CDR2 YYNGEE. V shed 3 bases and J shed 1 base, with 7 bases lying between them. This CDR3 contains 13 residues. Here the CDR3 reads CASSAASNTEAFF. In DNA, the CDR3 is TGTGCCAGCAGCGCCGCATCGAACACTGAAGCTTTCTTT.

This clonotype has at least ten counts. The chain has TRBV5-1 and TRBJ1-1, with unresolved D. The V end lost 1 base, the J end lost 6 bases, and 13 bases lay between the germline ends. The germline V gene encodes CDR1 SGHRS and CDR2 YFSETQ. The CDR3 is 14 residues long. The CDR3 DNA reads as TGCGCCAGCAGCTTGTCGTCTACGGTGGCTGAAGCTTTCTTT. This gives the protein CASSLSSTVAEAFF.

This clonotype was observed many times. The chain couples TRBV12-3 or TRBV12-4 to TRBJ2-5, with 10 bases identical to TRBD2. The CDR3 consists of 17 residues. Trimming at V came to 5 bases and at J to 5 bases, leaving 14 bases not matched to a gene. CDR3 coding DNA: TGTGCCAGCAGTCCGGTCGGACTAGCGGTCCGAAGGGAGACCCAGTACTTC. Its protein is CASSPVGLAVRRETQYF.

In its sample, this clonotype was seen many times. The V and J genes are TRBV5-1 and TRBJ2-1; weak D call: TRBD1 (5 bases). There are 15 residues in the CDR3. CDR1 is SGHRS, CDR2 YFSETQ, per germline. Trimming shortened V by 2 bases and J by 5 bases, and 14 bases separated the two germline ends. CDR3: CASSFWGGENNEQFF. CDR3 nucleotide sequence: TGCGCCAGCAGCTTCTGGGGCGGAGAGAACAATGAGCAGTTCTTC.

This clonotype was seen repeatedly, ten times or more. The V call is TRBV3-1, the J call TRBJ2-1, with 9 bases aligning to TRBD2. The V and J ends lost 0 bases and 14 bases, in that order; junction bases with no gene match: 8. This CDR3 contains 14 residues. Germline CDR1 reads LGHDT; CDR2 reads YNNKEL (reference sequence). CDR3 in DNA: TGTGCCAGCAGCCAAGAGGGGCTAGCGGGACTAGAGTTCTTC. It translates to CASSQEGLAGLEFF.

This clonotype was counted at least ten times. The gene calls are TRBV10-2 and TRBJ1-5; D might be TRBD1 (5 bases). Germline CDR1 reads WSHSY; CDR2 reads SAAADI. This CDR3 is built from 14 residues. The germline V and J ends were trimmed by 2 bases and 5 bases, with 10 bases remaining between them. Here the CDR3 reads CASSERQGYQPQHF. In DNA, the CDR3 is TGCGCCAGCAGTGAGCGCCAGGGTTATCAGCCCCAGCATTTT.

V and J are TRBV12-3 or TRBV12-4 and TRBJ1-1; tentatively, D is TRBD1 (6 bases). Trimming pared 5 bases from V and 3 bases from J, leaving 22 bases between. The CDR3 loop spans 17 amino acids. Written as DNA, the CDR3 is TGTGCCAGCAGTCCCCTCCGGGGGGGCCCACGTCACACTGAAGCTTTCTTT. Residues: CASSPLRGGPRHTEAFF.

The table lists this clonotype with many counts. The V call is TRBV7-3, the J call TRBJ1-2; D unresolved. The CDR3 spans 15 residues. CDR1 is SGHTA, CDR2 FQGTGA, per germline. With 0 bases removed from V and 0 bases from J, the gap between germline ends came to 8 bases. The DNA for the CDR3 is TGTGCCAGCAGCTTAACCGGAAGCGCTAACTATGGCTACACCTTC. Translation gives CASSLTGSANYGYTF.

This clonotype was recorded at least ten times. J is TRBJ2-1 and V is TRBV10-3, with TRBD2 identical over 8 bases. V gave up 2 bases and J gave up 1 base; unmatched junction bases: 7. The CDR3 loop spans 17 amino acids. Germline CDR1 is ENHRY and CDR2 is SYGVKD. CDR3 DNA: TGTGCCATCAGTGAGGGTAGTAGCGGGATATCCTACAATGAGCAGTTCTTC. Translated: CAISEGSSGISYNEQFF.

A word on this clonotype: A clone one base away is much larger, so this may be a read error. The CDR3 reads CASSTPLGDYGYTF. The CDR3 DNA sequence: TGTGCCAGTAGTACCCCCCTTGGGGACTATGGCTACACCTTC. The chain has TRBV19 and TRBJ1-2; D is ambiguous. Trimming cost V 4 bases and J 3 bases, with 12 bases left between them. The CDR3 is 14 residues long. From germline, CDR1 is LNHDA and CDR2 SQIVND (reference sequence).

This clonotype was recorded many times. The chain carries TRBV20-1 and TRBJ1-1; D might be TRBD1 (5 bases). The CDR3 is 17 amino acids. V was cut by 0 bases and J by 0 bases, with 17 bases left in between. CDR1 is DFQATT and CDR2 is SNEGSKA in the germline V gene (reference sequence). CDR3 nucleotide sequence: TGCAGTGCTAGAGATAGACACAGCGGGACCATGAACACTGAAGCTTTCTTT. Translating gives CSARDRHSGTMNTEAFF.

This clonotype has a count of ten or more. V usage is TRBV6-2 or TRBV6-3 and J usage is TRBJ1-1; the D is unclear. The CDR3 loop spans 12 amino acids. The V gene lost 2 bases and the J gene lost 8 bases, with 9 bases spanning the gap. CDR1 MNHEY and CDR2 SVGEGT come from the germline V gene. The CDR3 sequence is CASSYPTQEAFF. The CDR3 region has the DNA TGTGCCAGCAGTTACCCGACGCAGGAAGCTTTCTTT.

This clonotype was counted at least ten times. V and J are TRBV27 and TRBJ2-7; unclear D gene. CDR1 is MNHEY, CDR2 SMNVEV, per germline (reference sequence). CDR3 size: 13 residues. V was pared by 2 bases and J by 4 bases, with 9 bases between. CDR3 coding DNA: TGTGCCAGCAGTTTAGGCTCCTTTTACGAGCAGTACTTC. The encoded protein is CASSLGSFYEQYF.

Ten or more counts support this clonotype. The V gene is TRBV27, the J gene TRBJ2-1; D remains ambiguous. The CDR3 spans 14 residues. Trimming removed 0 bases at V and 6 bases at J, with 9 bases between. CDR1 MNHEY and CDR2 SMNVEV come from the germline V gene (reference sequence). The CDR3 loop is CASSLSVAGNEQFF. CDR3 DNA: TGTGCCAGCAGTTTATCAGTAGCTGGCAATGAGCAGTTCTTC.

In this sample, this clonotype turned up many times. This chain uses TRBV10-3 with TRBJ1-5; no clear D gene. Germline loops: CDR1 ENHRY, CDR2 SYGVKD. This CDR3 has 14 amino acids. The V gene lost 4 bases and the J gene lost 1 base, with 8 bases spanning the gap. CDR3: CAISGGGSNQPQHF. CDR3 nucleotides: TGTGCCATCAGTGGGGGAGGGAGCAATCAGCCCCAGCATTTT.

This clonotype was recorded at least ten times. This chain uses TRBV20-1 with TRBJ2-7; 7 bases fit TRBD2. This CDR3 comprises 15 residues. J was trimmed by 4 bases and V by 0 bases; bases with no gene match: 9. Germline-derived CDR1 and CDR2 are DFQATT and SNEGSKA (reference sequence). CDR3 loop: CSARDPAGDQYEQYF. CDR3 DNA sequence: TGCAGTGCTAGAGATCCGGCGGGAGATCAGTACGAGCAGTACTTC.

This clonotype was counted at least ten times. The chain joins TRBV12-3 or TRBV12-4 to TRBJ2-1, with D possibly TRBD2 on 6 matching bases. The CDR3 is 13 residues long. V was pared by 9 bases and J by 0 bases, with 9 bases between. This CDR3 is CASGGSSYNEQFF. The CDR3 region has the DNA TGTGCCAGTGGAGGGAGCTCCTACAATGAGCAGTTCTTC.

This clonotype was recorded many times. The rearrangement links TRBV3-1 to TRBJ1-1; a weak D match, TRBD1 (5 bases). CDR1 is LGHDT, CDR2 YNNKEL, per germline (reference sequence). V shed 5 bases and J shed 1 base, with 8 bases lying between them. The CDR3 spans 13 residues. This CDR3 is CASSYGQNTEAFF. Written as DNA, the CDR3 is TGTGCCAGCAGCTATGGACAGAACACTGAAGCTTTCTTT.